Presented here are 25 T cell receptor beta chains from one specimen sequenced in a study of naive and memory T cell subsets. Two oligonucleotides, mixed equimolar, formed the beta constant-region primer covering TRBC1 and TRBC2. Four rounds of PCR amplified the ligated cDNA using nested alpha and beta constant-region primers plus SP2. MiXCR was run by TCRdb on the UMI-ligation and nested PCR reads, yielding one entry per CDR3 protein. The data contain 8,500 to 10,000 distinct CDR3 sequences, 5.5% to 6.5% of them singletons. Sequenced material: CD4+ TEMRA cells from blood. Subset of the sample: effector memory re-expressing CD45RA, CD45RA+ CD27-. Source of these receptors: a human donor in good health.

This clonotype was observed many times. This chain joins TRBV20-1 and TRBJ2-5; TRBD2 agrees at 7 bases. This CDR3 is built from 14 residues. The germline V gene encodes CDR1 DFQATT and CDR2 SNEGSKA (reference sequence). The CDR3 spells CSLFGEGLQETQYF. CDR3 DNA: TGCAGCCTGTTCGGGGAGGGCCTCCAAGAGACCCAGTACTTC.

This clonotype was observed a few times. The gene calls are TRBV20-1 and TRBJ2-5, with 7 bases aligning to TRBD1. Germline V gene lookup returns CDR1 DFQATT and CDR2 SNEGSKA (reference sequence). The trim removed 5 bases at V and 2 bases at J, leaving 11 bases unmatched. The CDR3 is made up of 15 amino acids. DNA for the CDR3: TGCAGTGCTGAAGACCGGGACAGCCGACAAGAGACCCAGTACTTC. It specifies CSAEDRDSRQETQYF.

This clonotype was counted at least ten times. The CDR3 sequence is CASRPTGRGNEQFF. The DNA for the CDR3 is TGTGCCAGCAGGCCTACCGGTCGGGGTAATGAGCAGTTCTTC. This sequence joins TRBV6-2 or TRBV6-3 and TRBJ2-1; tentative D call: TRBD2 (5 bases). Germline lookup yields CDR1 MNHEY and CDR2 SVGEGT. The CDR3 runs to 14 residues. V was clipped by 6 bases and J by 7 bases, with 16 bases between them.

The sample holds a few counts of this clonotype. In nucleotides, the CDR3 is TGTGCCAGCAGCCTGGGCAGGGGGGGGAAGACCCAGTACTTC. This sequence encodes CASSLGRGGKTQYF. The chain combines TRBV7-9 with TRBJ2-5; D tentatively fits TRBD1 or TRBD2 (7 bases each). The CDR3 covers 14 residues. V was cut by 5 bases and J by 6 bases, with 16 bases left in between. Germline CDR1 SEHNR, CDR2 FQNEAQ (reference sequence).

This clonotype has a count of ten or more. The chain combines TRBV6-2 or TRBV6-3 with TRBJ1-1; 10 bases are a match to TRBD1. The CDR3 has 16 residues. With 5 bases clipped from V and 5 bases from J, the junction kept 11 bases outside the gene matches. CDR1 is MNHEY and CDR2 is SVGEGT in the germline V gene. CDR3 nucleotide sequence: TGTGCCAGCAGTCCCGGGACAGGGGTTCTGCGGACTGAAGCTTTCTTT. Translated, it gives CASSPGTGVLRTEAFF.

This clonotype was observed many times. This chain connects TRBV2 to TRBJ2-5; a weak D match, TRBD2 (6 bases). This CDR3 comprises 12 residues. Trimming pared 7 bases from V and 5 bases from J, leaving 11 bases between. The germline V gene encodes CDR1 SNHLY and CDR2 FYNNEI. The CDR3 region is CASMAGPETQYF. The CDR3 bases are TGTGCCAGCATGGCGGGGCCGGAGACCCAGTACTTC.

This clonotype has at least ten counts. V usage is TRBV20-1 and J usage is TRBJ1-6; 8 bases fit TRBD1. Per the germline V gene, CDR1 is DFQATT and CDR2 is SNEGSKA (reference sequence). CDR3 length equals 18 residues. Unmatched junction bases numbered 13, after V lost 6 bases and J lost 0 bases. The CDR3: CSAPGTGGSYSYNSPLHF. The CDR3 coding sequence is TGCAGTGCGCCCGGGACAGGCGGTTCCTACTCCTATAATTCACCCCTCCACTTT.

Many counts were recorded for this clonotype. The chain uses TRBV5-6 and TRBJ2-3; no definite D call. CDR3 size: 15 residues. Germline CDR1 and CDR2: SGHDT and YYEEEE. V lost 7 bases and J 0 bases, leaving 15 bases between the germline ends. CDR3 sequence: CASARKGSSTDTQYF. The CDR3 nucleotides are TGTGCCAGCGCCCGGAAAGGGTCTAGCACAGATACGCAGTATTTT.

Ten or more counts support this clonotype. The chain combines TRBV3-1 with TRBJ2-5, with D perhaps TRBD1 (6 bases). CDR3 length: 15 residues. V dropped 0 bases and J dropped 1 base, with 9 bases sitting between them. CDR1 is LGHDT, CDR2 YNNKEL, per germline (reference sequence). The chain's CDR3 is CASSQDPDSQETQYF. The DNA for the CDR3 is TGTGCCAGCAGCCAAGACCCGGACAGCCAAGAGACCCAGTACTTC.

This clonotype was counted at least ten times. The J gene is TRBJ2-1, the V gene TRBV20-1; the D gene could be TRBD1 or TRBD2 (7 bases each). V shed 5 bases and J shed 8 bases, with 19 bases lying between them. CDR1 and CDR2 from the germline V gene are DFQATT and SNEGSKA (reference sequence). There are 14 residues in the CDR3. The CDR3 spells CSAPQTGRDYEQFF. In nucleotides, the CDR3 is TGCAGTGCTCCCCAGACAGGGAGGGATTATGAGCAGTTCTTC.

This clonotype was detected many times. CDR3 protein: CASGEGRGTGSEKLFF. In DNA form, the CDR3 reads TGTGCCAGCGGGGAGGGTCGCGGGACAGGTTCTGAAAAACTGTTTTTT. The V call is TRBV2, the J call TRBJ1-4; 8 bases align to TRBD1. Germline assignment: CDR1 SNHLY and CDR2 FYNNEI. The CDR3 loop spans 16 amino acids. The ends lost 8 bases at V and 7 bases at J; junction bases unmatched: 15.

This clonotype was observed a handful of times. The chain couples TRBV6-2 or TRBV6-3 to TRBJ1-1; D ambiguous. Germline CDR1 and CDR2: MNHEY and SVGEGT. V was pared by 7 bases and J by 5 bases, with 14 bases between. CDR3 length: 13 residues. The CDR3 region is CASTPDGVTEAFF. DNA of the CDR3: TGTGCCAGCACGCCCGACGGGGTGACTGAAGCTTTCTTT.

This clonotype was found many times. This rearrangement joins TRBV20-1 to TRBJ1-6; D may be TRBD1 (6 bases). CDR1 is DFQATT and CDR2 is SNEGSKA in the germline V gene (reference sequence). Trimming stripped 3 bases from V and 9 bases from J, with 9 bases between. The CDR3 is 12 residues long. CDR3 amino acids: CSARDSRSPLHF. The CDR3 DNA follows: TGCAGTGCTAGGGACAGCCGTTCACCCCTCCACTTT.

This clonotype was seen a handful of times. The chain has TRBV28 and TRBJ1-1; no reliable D call. Germline lookup yields CDR1 MDHEN and CDR2 SYDVKM. Trimming took off 3 bases at V and 1 base at J, with 12 bases between the two ends. The CDR3 consists of 15 residues. The CDR3 spells CASSFGWPKNTEAFF. CDR3 coding DNA: TGTGCCAGCAGTTTCGGTTGGCCGAAGAACACTGAAGCTTTCTTT. Together with reference TRBV28 and TRBJ1-1, the CDR3 gives the full variable domain: DVKVTQSSRYLVKRTGEKVFLECVQDMDHENMFWYRQDPGLGLRLIYFSYDVKMKEKGDIPEGYSVSREKKERFSLILESASTNQTSMYLCASSFGWPKNTEAFFGQGTRLTVV.

This clonotype was recorded at least ten times. V is TRBV7-7 and J is TRBJ2-3; 9 positions agree with TRBD2. V lost 5 bases, J lost 5 bases, and 14 bases stayed unmatched. The CDR3 is made up of 17 amino acids. Germline V gene data show CDR1 as SSHAT and CDR2 as FNYEAQ (reference sequence). CDR3 loop: CASSLLSGGGAGDTQYF. The CDR3 DNA follows: TGTGCCAGCAGCCTCCTATCTGGCGGGGGGGCCGGAGATACGCAGTATTTT.

Ten or more counts support this clonotype. The chain uses TRBV20-1 and TRBJ2-7; D gene ambiguous. Germline CDR1 DFQATT, CDR2 SNEGSKA (reference sequence). The V end lost 1 base, the J end lost 2 bases, and 9 bases lay between the germline ends. CDR3 length: 13 residues. DNA for the CDR3: TGCAGTGCTAGAGTTGGTCCACCCTACGAGCAGTACTTC. Encoded protein: CSARVGPPYEQYF.

The chain links TRBV18 to TRBJ1-1, with D hard to call. Germline-derived CDR1 and CDR2 are KGHSH and LQKENI. Trimming cost V 3 bases and J 10 bases, with 15 bases left between them. The CDR3 runs to 13 residues. CDR3 sequence (DNA): TGTGCCAGCTCACCCGGGATAGAAGCTGGAGCTTTCTTT. Translating it yields CASSPGIEAGAFF.

This clonotype was observed many times. This chain uses TRBV18 with TRBJ1-2, with 11 bases identical to TRBD1. The CDR3 totals 16 residues. With 3 bases clipped from V and 6 bases from J, the junction kept 9 bases outside the gene matches. CDR1 is KGHSH, CDR2 LQKENI, per germline. CDR3 nucleotide sequence: TGTGCCAGCTCACCTGGGCCTGGACAGGGGGCTCATGGCTACACCTTC. Translated, it gives CASSPGPGQGAHGYTF.

This clonotype was counted ten times or more. The chain uses TRBV2 and TRBJ2-7; D gene uncertain. V was shortened by 1 base and J by 4 bases, with 8 bases between the two germline ends. CDR1 is SNHLY, CDR2 FYNNEI, per germline. The CDR3 extends over 13 amino acids. In DNA form, the CDR3 reads TGTGCCAGCAGTGAAGTCAGGAAATACGAGCAGTACTTC. Translation gives CASSEVRKYEQYF.

This clonotype was picked up a small number of times. The DNA for the CDR3 is TGCGCCAGCAGCTTATTCCCAGGGGCTGAGCAGTTCTTC. Encoded protein: CASSLFPGAEQFF. This rearrangement joins TRBV5-1 to TRBJ2-1; D may be TRBD1 (6 bases). Trimming shortened V by 2 bases and J by 9 bases, and 12 bases separated the two germline ends. The CDR3 is 13 residues long. Germline V gene sequence: CDR1 SGHRS, CDR2 YFSETQ.

In this sample, this clonotype turned up many times. The V call is TRBV2, the J call TRBJ1-5, with D unclear. This CDR3 is built from 14 residues. Between the trimmed V and J ends, which lost 3 bases and 4 bases, there was a span of 10 bases. CDR1 and CDR2 (germline): SNHLY, FYNNEI. The CDR3 DNA follows: TGTGCCAGCAGTGACGTCACAGTAAATCAGCCCCAGCATTTT. This codes for CASSDVTVNQPQHF.

The table lists this clonotype with a few counts. The CDR3 nucleotides are TGTGCCAGCAGCACTACAACGGGACAGCCCAGGAAGACCCAGTACTTC. Amino acids: CASSTTTGQPRKTQYF. This sequence joins TRBV6-2 or TRBV6-3 and TRBJ2-5, with 7 bases lining up with TRBD1. From germline, CDR1 is MNHEY and CDR2 SVGEGT. CDR3 size: 16 residues. The V and J ends lost 6 bases and 6 bases, in that order; junction bases with no gene match: 16.

The chain carries TRBV6-1 and TRBJ2-6; D not resolved. The germline gives CDR1 MNHNS, CDR2 SASEGT. The germline V and J ends were trimmed by 6 bases and 1 base, with 10 bases remaining between them. The CDR3 sequence is 15 residues long. Here the CDR3 reads CASRTRWSGANVLTF. CDR3 coding DNA: TGTGCCAGCAGAACCCGGTGGTCTGGGGCCAACGTCCTGACTTTC.

This chain connects TRBV20-1 to TRBJ2-1, with 16 bases that match TRBD2. CDR1 is DFQATT, CDR2 SNEGSKA, per germline (reference sequence). CDR3 size: 14 residues. J was trimmed by 14 bases and V by 0 bases; bases with no gene match: 4. This chain's CDR3 is CSARDRGTSGGEFF. The CDR3 DNA follows: TGCAGTGCTAGAGATCGAGGGACTAGCGGGGGGGAGTTCTTC.

This clonotype was seen at least ten times. J is TRBJ2-6 and V is TRBV18; D is possibly TRBD1 (6 bases). The CDR3 sequence is 14 residues long. Germline V gives CDR1 KGHSH, CDR2 LQKENI. V lost 2 bases to trimming and J lost 12 bases, with 14 bases between them. CDR3 DNA: TGTGCCAGCTCACCAAGTTCCGGGACACCCGTCCTGACTTTC. Protein sequence: CASSPSSGTPVLTF.